The 23 T cell receptor beta chains in this list originate from one sample, sequenced in a study of technical replicates of blood from a handful of donors. Sequencing used immunoSEQ multiplex PCR; TCRdb keeps in-frame clones, though not all of them. The table lists more than 65,000 clones, 91% of them singletons. Sequences were obtained from T cells isolated from PBMCs. Every receptor here comes from a human donor in good health. Some clones in this sample may be carry-over from other donors' samples.

V usage is TRBV7-9 and J usage is TRBJ1-1; D is perhaps TRBD1 (6 bases). The CDR3 sequence is 18 residues long. CDR1 SEHNR and CDR2 FQNEAQ come from the germline V gene (reference sequence). The V end lost 1 base, the J end lost 1 base, and 19 bases lay between the germline ends. The CDR3 here is CASSLGAGAGLENTEAFF. The DNA for the CDR3 is TGTGCCAGCAGCTTAGGGGCGGGGGCAGGTCTTGAGAACACTGAAGCTTTCTTT.

The V and J genes are TRBV5-1 and TRBJ2-7; D is undetermined. Trimming took off 6 bases at V and 0 bases at J, with 16 bases between the two ends. This CDR3 is built from 15 residues. CDR1 is SGHRS and CDR2 is YFSETQ in the germline V gene. Here the CDR3 reads CASKSDSRSSYEQYF. In nucleotides, the CDR3 is TGCGCCAGCAAATCTGACTCAAGGAGCTCCTACGAGCAGTACTTC.

The chain carries TRBV4-2 and TRBJ1-4; 10 bases line up with TRBD1. The germline CDR1 and CDR2 sequences are LGHNA and YNFKEQ. This CDR3 contains 15 residues. J lost 6 bases, V lost 5 bases, and 6 bases had no gene match. The CDR3 loop reads CASSKPGTGDEKLFF. CDR3 nucleotides: TGTGCCAGCAGCAAACCCGGGACAGGGGATGAAAAACTGTTTTTT.

The genes are TRBV11-2 and TRBJ1-2; TRBD1 might be the D (5 bases). CDR3 length: 14 amino acids. CDR1 is SGHAT, CDR2 FQNNGV, per germline. V dropped 3 bases and J dropped 4 bases, with 12 bases sitting between them. The CDR3 reads CASSFTTDGYGYTF. CDR3 DNA sequence: TGTGCCAGCAGCTTCACGACAGACGGCTATGGCTACACCTTC.

V and J are TRBV6-5 and TRBJ2-1; 8 nucleotides match TRBD1. Germline V gene data show CDR1 as MNHEY and CDR2 as SVGAGI. The length of the CDR3 is 13 residues. Trimming cost V 2 bases and J 7 bases; bases outside gene matches: 1. The CDR3 region has the DNA TGTGCCAGCAGTTACCGGACAGGGAATGAGCAGTTCTTC. It is translated as CASSYRTGNEQFF.

This sequence joins TRBV5-1 and TRBJ2-5; D possibly corresponds to TRBD2 (6 bases). The CDR3 consists of 13 residues. V gave up 4 bases and J gave up 1 base, with 8 bases separating them. Per germline, CDR1 SGHRS and CDR2 YFSETQ. CDR3 sequence (DNA): TGCGCCAGCAGCAGGACTATCCAAGAGACCCAGTACTTC. Translation: CASSRTIQETQYF.

This rearrangement joins TRBV9 to TRBJ1-4; D is possibly TRBD1 (5 bases). Germline V CDR1 and CDR2: SGDLS, YYNGEE. The CDR3 loop spans 15 amino acids. With 3 bases removed from V and 6 bases from J, the gap between germline ends came to 15 bases. The CDR3 loop is CASSGLTGGDEKLFF. In DNA, the CDR3 is TGTGCCAGCAGCGGGCTAACAGGTGGGGATGAAAAACTGTTTTTT.

The chain recombines TRBV11-2 with TRBJ2-3, with TRBD2 matching 8 bases. Germline assignment: CDR1 SGHAT and CDR2 FQNNGV. The CDR3 is 17 residues long. The ends lost 6 bases at V and 5 bases at J; junction bases unmatched: 16. The CDR3 region is CASSPLFGAGEEDTQYF. The CDR3 coding sequence is TGTGCCAGCAGTCCCCTTTTCGGAGCGGGGGAAGAAGATACGCAGTATTTT.

The chain couples TRBV5-4 to TRBJ2-1, with D unresolved. The CDR3 consists of 12 residues. Looked up from germline, CDR1 is SGHNT and CDR2 is YYREEE (reference sequence). Trimming cost V 4 bases and J 3 bases, with 5 bases left between them. The CDR3: CASSLDYNEQFF. The CDR3 nucleotides are TGTGCCAGCAGCCTAGACTACAATGAGCAGTTCTTC.

The gene calls are TRBV30 and TRBJ2-1; TRBD2 aligns across 9 bases. This CDR3 is 14 amino acids long. CDR1 GTSNPN and CDR2 SVGIG come from the germline V gene (reference sequence). V lost 3 bases to trimming and J lost 8 bases; unmatched junction nucleotides: 8. The CDR3 protein is CAWRPLAGFDEQFF. The CDR3 region has the DNA TGTGCCTGGAGGCCTCTAGCGGGGTTCGATGAGCAGTTCTTC.

J is TRBJ2-7 and V is TRBV29-1; TRBD1 matches 7 bases. The CDR3 covers 13 residues. Germline lookup yields CDR1 SQVTM and CDR2 ANQGSEA. Unmatched junction bases numbered 7, after V lost 8 bases and J lost 0 bases. The CDR3 DNA sequence: TGCAGCACCCAGACAGGGAACTCCTACGAGCAGTACTTC. This codes for CSTQTGNSYEQYF.

This chain links TRBV5-4 with TRBJ2-1, with TRBD2 identical over 10 bases. Germline assignment: CDR1 SGHNT and CDR2 YYREEE (reference sequence). V lost 5 bases and J lost 6; bases outside the gene matches: 11. There are 16 residues in the CDR3. DNA for the CDR3: TGTGCCAGCAGACAAATCTCCGGGACTAGCGTCAATGAGCAGTTCTTC. Translated: CASRQISGTSVNEQFF.

The chain recombines TRBV9 with TRBJ2-1; 9 bases fit TRBD1. Germline CDR1 reads SGDLS; CDR2 reads YYNGEE. CDR3 length equals 16 residues. Trimming cost V 2 bases and J 8 bases; bases outside gene matches: 11. The CDR3 DNA reads as TGTGCCAGCAGCGTCGCGGCCGGGACAGGGAACTATGAGCAGTTCTTC. It codes for CASSVAAGTGNYEQFF.

This clone was observed once. V gene TRBV6-1 combines with J gene TRBJ1-2; D uncertain. V lost 1 base, J lost 5 bases, and 20 bases lay in between. The CDR3 spans 17 residues. Germline V gene lookup returns CDR1 MNHNS and CDR2 SASEGT. This chain's CDR3 is CASSEDSLSNLMYGYTF. CDR3 bases: TGTGCCAGCAGTGAAGACAGTCTCAGCAACTTGATGTATGGCTACACCTTC.

The V gene is TRBV7-7, the J gene TRBJ2-6; the D is unclear. The CDR3 extends over 13 amino acids. V lost 3 bases to trimming and J lost 6 bases, with 6 bases between them. Germline loops: CDR1 SSHAT, CDR2 FNYEAQ (reference sequence). Here the CDR3 DNA reads TGTGCCAGCAGCTTGTCAATGGCCAACGTCCTGACTTTC. Encoded protein: CASSLSMANVLTF.

The J gene is TRBJ2-5, the V gene TRBV7-9; 10 bases are a match to TRBD2. Germline CDR1 SEHNR, CDR2 FQNEAQ (reference sequence). The CDR3 is made up of 14 amino acids. V was pared by 1 base and J by 8 bases, with 4 bases of the junction left unmatched. The CDR3 spells CASSLELAGATQYF. CDR3 nucleotide sequence: TGTGCCAGCAGCTTAGAGCTAGCGGGGGCTACCCAGTACTTC.

This clone has only one observation. V usage is TRBV11-3 and J usage is TRBJ1-1; no reliable D call. V lost 6 bases and J 3 bases, leaving 14 bases between the germline ends. The CDR3 has 14 amino acids. Germline V gene sequence: CDR1 SGHNT, CDR2 YENEEA. The CDR3 DNA reads TGTGCCAGCAGAGCATATGAAGCGGACACTGAAGCTTTCTTT. Its translation is CASRAYEADTEAFF.

The chain recombines TRBV7-8 with TRBJ1-6, with D unclear. This CDR3 spans 15 amino acids. V gave up 3 bases and J gave up 7 bases, with 13 bases separating them. Germline-derived CDR1 and CDR2 are SGHVS and FQNEAQ. As DNA, the CDR3 is TGTGCCAGCAGCTTCGAGGGTGCAGGAAATTCACCCCTCCACTTT. Protein: CASSFEGAGNSPLHF.

This chain joins TRBV7-9 and TRBJ2-5, with TRBD2 matching 9 bases. J was trimmed by 5 bases and V by 5 bases; bases with no gene match: 6. This CDR3 is built from 14 residues. CDR1 SEHNR and CDR2 FQNEAQ come from the germline V gene (reference sequence). CDR3 in amino acids: CASSPASGRETQYF. DNA of the CDR3: TGTGCCAGCAGCCCTGCCAGCGGGAGGGAGACCCAGTACTTC. Full variable domain (missing parts from reference TRBV7-9 and TRBJ2-5): DTGVSQNPRHKITKRGQNVTFRCDPISEHNRLYWYRQTLGQGPEFLTYFQNEAQLEKSRLLSDRFSAERPKGSFSTLEIQRTEQGDSAMYLCASSPASGRETQYFGPGTRLLVL.

The rearrangement links TRBV9 to TRBJ2-1, with 10 bases aligning to TRBD2. CDR1 and CDR2 (germline): SGDLS, YYNGEE. Trimming at V came to 3 bases and at J to 4 bases, leaving 7 bases not matched to a gene. The length of the CDR3 is 16 residues. The CDR3 coding sequence is TGTGCCAGCAGCGGTCTAGCGGGGGCCAAGTACAATGAGCAGTTCTTC. The encoded protein is CASSGLAGAKYNEQFF.

V and J are TRBV5-4 and TRBJ2-7, with D hard to call. This CDR3 comprises 13 residues. CDR1 and CDR2 (germline): SGHNT, YYREEE (reference sequence). The germline V and J ends were trimmed by 4 bases and 4 bases, with 12 bases remaining between them. CDR3 sequence reads: CASSNQDGYEQYF. In nucleotides, the CDR3 is TGTGCCAGCAGCAACCAGGATGGGTACGAGCAGTACTTC.

The rearrangement joins TRBV6-4 to TRBJ2-2; 9 bases match TRBD1. The trim removed 6 bases at V and 5 bases at J, leaving 7 bases unmatched. Per germline, CDR1 MRHNA and CDR2 SNTAGT. The CDR3 runs to 15 residues. CDR3 region: CASRQTGGWTGELFF. The CDR3 DNA follows: TGTGCCAGCAGACAAACAGGGGGCTGGACCGGGGAGCTGTTTTTT.

The chain links TRBV18 to TRBJ1-1, with D possibly being TRBD1 (5 bases). Germline loops: CDR1 KGHSH, CDR2 LQKENI. The CDR3 has 13 residues. Trimming shortened V by 6 bases and J by 6 bases, and 14 bases separated the two germline ends. CDR3 nucleotides: TGTGCCAGCTCGAACGCAGGGTCCCCTGAAGCTTTCTTT. It encodes CASSNAGSPEAFF. The full variable domain, completed using reference TRBV18 and TRBJ1-1, is NAGVMQNPRHLVRRRGQEARLRCSPMKGHSHVYWYRQLPEEGLKFMVYLQKENIIDESGMPKERFSAEFPKEGPSILRIQQVVRGDSAAYFCASSNAGSPEAFFGQGTRLTVV.